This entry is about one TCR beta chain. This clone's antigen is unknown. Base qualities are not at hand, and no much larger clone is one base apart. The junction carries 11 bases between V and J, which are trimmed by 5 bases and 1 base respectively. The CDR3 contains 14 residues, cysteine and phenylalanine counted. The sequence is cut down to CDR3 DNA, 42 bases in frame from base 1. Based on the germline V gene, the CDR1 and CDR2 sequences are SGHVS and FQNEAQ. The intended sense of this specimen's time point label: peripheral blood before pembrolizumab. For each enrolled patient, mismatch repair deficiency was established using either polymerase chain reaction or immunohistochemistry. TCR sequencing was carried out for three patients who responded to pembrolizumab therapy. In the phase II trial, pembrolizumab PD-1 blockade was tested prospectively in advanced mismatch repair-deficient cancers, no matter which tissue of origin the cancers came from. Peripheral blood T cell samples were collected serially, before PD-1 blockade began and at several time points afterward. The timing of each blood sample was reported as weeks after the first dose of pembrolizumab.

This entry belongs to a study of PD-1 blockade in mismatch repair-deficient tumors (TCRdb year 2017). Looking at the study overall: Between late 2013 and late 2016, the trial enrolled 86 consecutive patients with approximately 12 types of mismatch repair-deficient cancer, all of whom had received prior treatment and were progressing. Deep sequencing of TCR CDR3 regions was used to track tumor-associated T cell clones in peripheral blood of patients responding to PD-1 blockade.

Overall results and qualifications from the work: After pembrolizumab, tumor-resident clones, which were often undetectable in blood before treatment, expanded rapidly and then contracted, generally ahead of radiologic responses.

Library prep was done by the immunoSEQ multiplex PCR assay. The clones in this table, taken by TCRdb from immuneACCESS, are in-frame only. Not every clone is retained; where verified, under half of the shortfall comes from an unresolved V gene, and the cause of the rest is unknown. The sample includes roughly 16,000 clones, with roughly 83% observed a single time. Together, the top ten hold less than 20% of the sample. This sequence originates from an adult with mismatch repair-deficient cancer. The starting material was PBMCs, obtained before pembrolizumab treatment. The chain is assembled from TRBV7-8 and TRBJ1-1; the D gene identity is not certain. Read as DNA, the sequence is TGTGCCAGCAGCCTTTTGGATAGGAACACTGAAGCTTTCTTT. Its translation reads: CASSLLDRNTEAFF. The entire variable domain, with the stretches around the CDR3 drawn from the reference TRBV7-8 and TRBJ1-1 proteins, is GAGVSQSPRYKVAKRGQDVALRCDPISGHVSLFWYQQALGQGPEFLTYFQNEAQLDKSGLPSDRFFAERPEGSVSTLKIQRTQQEDSAVYLCASSLLDRNTEAFFGQGTRLTVV.